The 17 T cell receptor beta chains below were found in one sample sequenced in a study of beta chain features in type 1 diabetes. Study-wide results and limits: Patients with Type 1 diabetes showed moderately but significantly shorter TCRB CDR3s in all four CD4+ subsets.

Expressed TCRB transcripts were sequenced because the isolated RNA had all been reverse transcribed beforehand. Profiling relied on immunoSEQ multiplex PCR, and the TCRdb table lists in-frame clones only, not all of them. The sample shows under 300,000 clones, about 15% of them seen only once. Antigen specificity for these receptors is unknown. The sample was naive CD4+ T cells from blood. These receptors all stem from a man younger than 45 with type 1 diabetes.

This clone appeared a few times. This chain connects TRBV18 to TRBJ2-7; 9 bases are shared with TRBD1. V trimming: 5 bases; J trimming: 6 bases; junction bases outside the gene matches: 11. From germline, CDR1 is KGHSH and CDR2 LQKENI. CDR3 length equals 15 residues. The CDR3, as DNA: TGTGCCAGCTCAGGGTCACAGGGGGCGCTTATCGAGCAGTACTTC. As protein: CASSGSQGALIEQYF.

This clone was found a few times. This chain connects TRBV19 to TRBJ2-2; 12 nucleotides agree with TRBD1. V lost 0 bases and J lost 7; bases outside the gene matches: 3. Germline V gives CDR1 LNHDA, CDR2 SQIVND (reference sequence). The CDR3 covers 16 residues. The CDR3: CASSIEGQGADGELFF. DNA for the CDR3: TGTGCCAGTAGTATAGAGGGACAGGGGGCCGACGGGGAGCTGTTTTTT.

V gene TRBV5-1 combines with J gene TRBJ2-5, with a weak D call TRBD2 (8 bases). CDR1 and CDR2 (germline): SGHRS, YFSETQ. V dropped 4 bases and J dropped 5 bases, with 15 bases sitting between them. This CDR3 has 14 amino acids. The CDR3 DNA reads TGCGCCAGCAGCCCGGGAGGGGGCGTGGAGACCCAGTACTTC. Translated, it gives CASSPGGGVETQYF.

V and J are TRBV5-1 and TRBJ1-1; D gene ambiguous. The CDR3 is 14 amino acids. Trimming cost V 2 bases and J 7 bases, with 15 bases left between them. The germline V gene encodes CDR1 SGHRS and CDR2 YFSETQ. This CDR3 reads CASSFGGSKGEAFF. In DNA form, the CDR3 reads TGCGCCAGCAGCTTTGGTGGGAGTAAGGGTGAAGCTTTCTTT.

V usage is TRBV29-1 and J usage is TRBJ1-1, with 7 positions matching TRBD1. V was clipped by 6 bases and J by 0 bases; unmatched bases: 10. The CDR3 is 15 amino acids. Germline lookup yields CDR1 SQVTM and CDR2 ANQGSEA. The CDR3 loop reads CSVSGTASMNTEAFF. In DNA, the CDR3 is TGCAGCGTATCCGGGACAGCTTCTATGAACACTGAAGCTTTCTTT.

The chain employs TRBV29-1 and TRBJ2-3; D is possibly TRBD2 (6 bases). V gave up 4 bases and J gave up 0 bases, with 14 bases separating them. CDR3 length: 15 residues. Germline loops: CDR1 SQVTM, CDR2 ANQGSEA. CDR3 DNA: TGCAGCGTTGCAAGATGGAGCGGGAGCACAGATACGCAGTATTTT. Protein: CSVARWSGSTDTQYF.

This clone showed up just a few times. J is TRBJ1-2 and V is TRBV25-1; maybe TRBD1 (5 bases). CDR3 length equals 13 residues. Germline CDR1 MGHDK, CDR2 SYGVNS. V was trimmed by 3 bases and J by 6 bases, leaving 11 bases between them. Here the CDR3 DNA reads TGTGCCAGCAGTGATCGGGGGGGAAATGGCTACACCTTC. Encoded protein: CASSDRGGNGYTF.

This chain links TRBV15 with TRBJ2-6; perhaps TRBD1 as D (5 bases). Germline V gene sequence: CDR1 LNHNV, CDR2 YYDKDF (reference sequence). The CDR3 contains 16 residues. Trimming cost V 5 bases and J 4 bases, with 15 bases left between them. The DNA for the CDR3 is TGTGCCACCAGCGGTCTGCAGGGATCCGGGGCCAACGTCCTGACTTTC. Translated: CATSGLQGSGANVLTF.

The table lists this clone with a few counts. The chain has TRBV5-4 and TRBJ2-7; a possible D gene is TRBD1 (6 bases). The CDR3 contains 15 residues. V was pared by 4 bases and J by 4 bases, with 18 bases between. Germline V gene sequence: CDR1 SGHNT, CDR2 YYREEE (reference sequence). The CDR3 is CASSPSGAREYEQYF. In nucleotides, the CDR3 is TGTGCCAGCAGCCCCTCAGGGGCCAGGGAATACGAGCAGTACTTC.

This chain links TRBV14 with TRBJ1-1, with 8 nucleotides matching TRBD1. This CDR3 is 15 amino acids long. Germline V lookup: CDR1 SGHDN, CDR2 FVKESK. The V gene end was trimmed by 2 bases and the J gene end by 4 bases; junction bases not matched to a gene: 6. The CDR3 is CASSQQGAKGTEAFF. Written as DNA, the CDR3 is TGTGCCAGCAGCCAACAGGGGGCCAAGGGCACTGAAGCTTTCTTT.

The chain is built from TRBV30 and TRBJ2-1; 11 bases agree with TRBD2. The CDR3 covers 14 residues. In germline, CDR1 is GTSNPN, CDR2 SVGIG (reference sequence). Unmatched junction bases numbered 7, after V lost 3 bases and J lost 9 bases. Here the CDR3 DNA reads TGTGCCTGGAGCCGTACGACTAGCGGGATTGAGCAGTTCTTC. The encoded protein is CAWSRTTSGIEQFF. Full variable domain (remainder filled in from reference TRBV30 and TRBJ2-1): SQTIHQWPATLVQPVGSPLSLECTVEGTSNPNLYWYRQAAGRGLQLLFYSVGIGQISSEVPQNLSASRPQDRQFILSSKKLLLSDSGFYLCAWSRTTSGIEQFFGPGTRLTVL.

The sample holds a few counts of this clone. The chain is built from TRBV25-1 and TRBJ2-1; weak D call: TRBD1 (5 bases). Germline V lookup: CDR1 MGHDK, CDR2 SYGVNS. Trimming took 4 bases from V and 7 from J, leaving 11 bases between them. This CDR3 is built from 13 residues. The CDR3 sequence is CASSGQTENEQFF. CDR3 nucleotides: TGTGCCAGCAGTGGGCAGACAGAGAATGAGCAGTTCTTC.

The chain joins TRBV5-6 to TRBJ2-1; TRBD2 agrees at 9 bases. This CDR3 has 14 amino acids. J was trimmed by 6 bases and V by 4 bases; bases with no gene match: 5. Germline V gene data show CDR1 as SGHDT and CDR2 as YYEEEE. Here the CDR3 reads CASSPGGRGNEQFF. The CDR3 DNA reads TGTGCCAGCAGCCCTGGCGGGAGGGGCAATGAGCAGTTCTTC.

The rearrangement joins TRBV27 to TRBJ2-7; TRBD1 matches 11 bases. This CDR3 is 13 amino acids long. J lost 6 bases, V lost 5 bases, and 3 bases had no gene match. Germline lookup yields CDR1 MNHEY and CDR2 SMNVEV (reference sequence). The CDR3 DNA follows: TGTGCCAGCAGTCGGACAGGGGGCCTCGAGCAGTACTTC. It translates to CASSRTGGLEQYF.

This clone was seen a few times. The rearrangement uses TRBV29-1 and TRBJ1-2; D possibly corresponds to TRBD1 (5 bases). CDR1 is SQVTM, CDR2 ANQGSEA, per germline. The CDR3 spans 13 residues. V was shortened by 6 bases and J by 4 bases, with 15 bases between the two germline ends. The CDR3 loop is CSVLDTGSYGYTF. CDR3 DNA sequence: TGCAGCGTCCTGGACACCGGGAGCTATGGCTACACCTTC.

This clone was seen only a few times. The chain joins TRBV9 to TRBJ2-1, with a tentative D call TRBD2 (5 bases). The CDR3 extends over 13 amino acids. Trimming shortened V by 4 bases and J by 7 bases, and 12 bases separated the two germline ends. Germline CDR1 reads SGDLS; CDR2 reads YYNGEE. CDR3 loop: CASSPHRGNEQFF. CDR3 coding DNA: TGTGCCAGCAGCCCCCACCGCGGGAATGAGCAGTTCTTC. The complete variable domain, with remaining parts taken from reference TRBV9 and TRBJ2-1, reads DSGVTQTPKHLITATGQRVTLRCSPRSGDLSVYWYQQSLDQGLQFLIQYYNGEERAKGNILERFSAQQFPDLHSELNLSSLELGDSALYFCASSPHRGNEQFFGPGTRLTVL.

The genes are TRBV2 and TRBJ2-7; possible D gene TRBD2, 7 bases. V was trimmed by 6 bases and J by 0 bases, leaving 15 bases between them. Germline lookup yields CDR1 SNHLY and CDR2 FYNNEI. The CDR3 contains 15 residues. The CDR3: CASRLGGGPSYEQYF. As DNA, the CDR3 is TGTGCCAGCAGGCTCGGCGGGGGCCCCTCCTACGAGCAGTACTTC.